This T cell receptor (beta chain) came from a study of siplizumab effects on memory and regulatory T cells. General observations from the study: Naive T cells seemed more diverse than memory cells; they also seemed major alloresponse contributors.

With respect to this clone: Antigen: not known.

Repertoires were generated with immunoSEQ multiplex PCR, while TCRdb's copy carries only in-frame clones and drops some. The sample has fewer than 85,000 clones; 87% are singletons. This CDR3 comprises 15 residues. Germline CDR1 LNHDA, CDR2 SQIVND (reference sequence). Trimming cost V 3 bases and J 3 bases, with 12 bases left between them. The specimen sequenced was Tregs sorted from blood. This sequence joins TRBV19 and TRBJ2-1; the D gene is possibly TRBD1 (7 bases). The receptor was derived from a human donor in good health. CDR3 coding DNA: TGTGCCAGTAGTATTCGGGGGACAGTCTACAATGAGCAGTTCTTC. This codes for CASSIRGTVYNEQFF.